A single sample is the source of the 14 T cell receptor beta chains below, sequenced in a study of beta chain features in type 1 diabetes. Antigens for these TCRs are unknown. Sequencing targeted expressed TCRB transcripts, as all isolated RNA had been reverse transcribed. Generated by immunoSEQ multiplex PCR, the TCRdb table keeps only in-frame clones and is missing some. This table holds around 56,000 clones, 40% to 60% found once. Study outcomes and limitations: Among patients with Type 1 diabetes, TCRB CDR3s were moderately but significantly shorter in every one of the four CD4+ subsets.

The sequenced sample was Tregs from blood. The receptors shown here come from a woman between 35 and 50 years old with type 1 diabetes.

This clone was seen only once. The chain uses TRBV27 and TRBJ2-5; 7 bases are shared with TRBD1. Germline V gene data show CDR1 as MNHEY and CDR2 as SMNVEV (reference sequence). The V and J ends lost 6 bases and 1 base, in that order; junction bases with no gene match: 5. This CDR3 region has 14 residues. CDR3 sequence reads: CASSQGQTQETQYF. The CDR3 DNA is TGTGCCAGCAGCCAGGGACAGACCCAAGAGACCCAGTACTTC.

The chain employs TRBV9 and TRBJ2-5; 7 nucleotides align to TRBD1. Germline CDR1 and CDR2: SGDLS and YYNGEE. The V gene end was trimmed by 0 bases and the J gene end by 5 bases; junction bases not matched to a gene: 7. This CDR3 comprises 15 residues. CDR3 residues: CASSVAGQRGETQYF. For the CDR3, the DNA is TGTGCCAGCAGCGTAGCGGGACAGAGGGGCGAGACCCAGTACTTC.

The chain links TRBV28 to TRBJ1-2, with a tentative D call TRBD1 (6 bases). Germline V gene lookup returns CDR1 MDHEN and CDR2 SYDVKM. Trimming pared 6 bases from V and 8 bases from J, leaving 19 bases between. This CDR3 is 14 amino acids long. CDR3 coding DNA: TGTGCCAGCAGGTTGGGACACCCGATGGGGGGCTACACCTTC. Its protein product is CASRLGHPMGGYTF.

CDR3 DNA sequence: TGTGCCAGCTCACAAGGGGTCGGTAGGAACACTGAAGCTTTCTTT. It encodes CASSQGVGRNTEAFF. This chain joins TRBV18 and TRBJ1-1, with D maybe TRBD1 (5 bases). The CDR3 runs 15 residues. Trimming removed 4 bases at V and 1 base at J, with 13 bases between. From germline, CDR1 is KGHSH and CDR2 LQKENI.

This clone has only a few counts. The V call is TRBV28, the J call TRBJ1-6; 9 bases are shared with TRBD1. J was trimmed by 7 bases and V by 7 bases; bases with no gene match: 14. This CDR3 contains 17 residues. CDR1 is MDHEN, CDR2 SYDVKM, per germline. CDR3 protein: CASIPRGQGLVNSPLHF. The CDR3 region has the DNA TGTGCCAGCATCCCAAGGGGACAGGGTCTGGTGAATTCACCCCTCCACTTT.

The chain recombines TRBV7-3 with TRBJ2-2; 8 bases are shared with TRBD2. The trim removed 0 bases at V and 8 bases at J, leaving 5 bases unmatched. Germline V gives CDR1 SGHTA, CDR2 FQGTGA. This CDR3 spans 15 amino acids. The CDR3 loop reads CASSLTLGLAGELFF. DNA of the CDR3: TGTGCCAGCAGCTTAACTTTAGGACTAGCAGGGGAGCTGTTTTTT.

The CDR3 protein is CASSPSGQRNEKLFF. CDR3 in DNA: TGTGCCAGCTCACCATCGGGTCAACGAAATGAAAAACTGTTTTTT. The J gene is TRBJ1-4, the V gene TRBV18; D is unclear. The CDR3 is 15 amino acids. Per germline, CDR1 KGHSH and CDR2 LQKENI. V was trimmed by 2 bases and J by 5 bases, leaving 12 bases between them.

The rearrangement joins TRBV11-2 to TRBJ1-2; D uncertain. Trimming removed 4 bases at V and 0 bases at J, with 12 bases between. The CDR3 runs 15 residues. The germline CDR1 and CDR2 sequences are SGHAT and FQNNGV. CDR3 sequence: CASSSTEGANYGYTF. CDR3 nucleotide sequence: TGTGCCAGCAGCTCAACCGAGGGAGCTAACTATGGCTACACCTTC.

This clone was found a few times. V and J are TRBV7-2 and TRBJ1-5; TRBD1 might be the D (6 bases). V shed 2 bases and J shed 5 bases, with 10 bases lying between them. CDR3 length: 14 residues. In germline, CDR1 is SGHTA, CDR2 FQGNSA. Here the CDR3 DNA reads TGTGCCAGCAGCTTACGACAGGCCGATCAGCCCCAGCATTTT. This gives the protein CASSLRQADQPQHF.

The chain carries TRBV5-1 and TRBJ2-1; TRBD1 aligns across 9 bases. Germline CDR1 and CDR2: SGHRS and YFSETQ. The CDR3 is 16 residues long. V shed 0 bases, J shed 6 bases, and the junction held 7 bases outside the gene matches. CDR3 protein: CASSLARGQGSNEQFF. Here the CDR3 DNA reads TGCGCCAGCAGCTTGGCCCGGGGACAGGGTAGCAATGAGCAGTTCTTC.

This clone was recorded a few times. V usage is TRBV28 and J usage is TRBJ1-5; TRBD1 agrees at 7 bases. The CDR3 has 15 residues. V lost 5 bases and J lost 2; bases outside the gene matches: 6. Looked up from germline, CDR1 is MDHEN and CDR2 is SYDVKM. DNA of the CDR3: TGTGCCAGCAGTCCTGGGGGGACAGGCAATCAGCCCCAGCATTTT. Residues: CASSPGGTGNQPQHF.

J is TRBJ2-7 and V is TRBV6-5; D possibly corresponds to TRBD2 (7 bases). V gave up 2 bases and J gave up 2 bases, with 10 bases separating them. The CDR3 has 14 amino acids. Looked up from germline, CDR1 is MNHEY and CDR2 is SVGAGI. The CDR3 reads CASSYPGGTYEQYF. For the CDR3, the DNA is TGTGCCAGCAGTTACCCGGGGGGCACCTACGAGCAGTACTTC.

This clone was detected once. The chain joins TRBV6-5 to TRBJ1-2, with 9 nucleotides matching TRBD1. Looked up from germline, CDR1 is MNHEY and CDR2 is SVGAGI. CDR3 length: 14 amino acids. Unmatched junction bases numbered 7, after V lost 10 bases and J lost 1 base. DNA of the CDR3: TGTGCCACCCGGGCGGGACAGGGTAACTATGGCTACACCTTC. It codes for CATRAGQGNYGYTF.

The V call is TRBV9, the J call TRBJ1-2; TRBD1 might be the D (5 bases). V was shortened by 2 bases and J by 8 bases, with 16 bases between the two germline ends. The CDR3 length is 14 residues. CDR1 is SGDLS and CDR2 is YYNGEE in the germline V gene. The CDR3 bases are TGTGCCAGCAGCGTTCACGGGGGGAAGGAGGGCTACACCTTC. Translated, it gives CASSVHGGKEGYTF.